This T cell receptor (beta chain) was captured by sequencing in a study of blood T cell repertoires in COVID-19. This clone was counted only a few times. Germline lookup yields CDR1 SGHRS and CDR2 YFSETQ. CDR3 length: 14 residues. Germline trimming cut 4 bases from V and 5 bases from J; bases unmatched to any gene: 5. The assay was immunoSEQ multiplex PCR, and TCRdb's table has in-frame clones only and misses some. The data contain more than 10,000 clones, 60% to 80% of them seen just once; the ten biggest clones take up roughly 32%. The sequencing sample was made of peripheral blood. The chain couples TRBV5-1 to TRBJ2-5; TRBD2 aligns across 10 bases. The receptor comes from a human donor in a cohort sampled during active COVID-19. The DNA of the CDR3 is TGCGCCAGCAGCCTAAGCGGGGGGGGCGAGACCCAGTACTTC. As protein: CASSLSGGGETQYF.